This record covers a single T cell receptor beta chain. The target antigen is unknown. PCR employed 60 Vbeta and 13 Jbeta primers. Some clones are missing from TCRdb's copy, which holds only in-frame ones; the method was immunoSEQ multiplex PCR. The sample has 90,000 to 120,000 clones, around two thirds seen once. The data were obtained in a study of cytomegalovirus exposure and HLA in healthy donors. Study summary: There were just under 400 genotyped donors. Of these, roughly 86% fell in the genetic ancestry cluster associated with self-reported Caucasian donors.

This cohort consisted of healthy bone marrow donors. Donors likely had unrecorded immune exposures despite being nominally healthy when sampled. Study results and caveats: HLA alleles showed associations with around 15,000 TCR beta sequences in a later analysis, at a 0.05 false discovery rate.

The CDR3 has 15 amino acids. V lost 6 bases to trimming and J lost 0 bases; unmatched junction nucleotides: 7. Germline V CDR1 and CDR2: KGHSH, LQKENI. This clonotype originated in a man in his fifties in good health and CMV-seropositive. The rearrangement uses TRBV18 and TRBJ1-1; 7 bases agree with TRBD1. The sample was PBMCs. The CDR3 coding sequence is TGTGCCAGCTCGCTCGACAGGGCGATGAACACTGAAGCTTTCTTT. Its protein is CASSLDRAMNTEAFF. Supplemented by reference TRBV18 and TRBJ1-1, the full variable domain reads NAGVMQNPRHLVRRRGQEARLRCSPMKGHSHVYWYRQLPEEGLKFMVYLQKENIIDESGMPKERFSAEFPKEGPSILRIQQVVRGDSAAYFCASSLDRAMNTEAFFGQGTRLTVV.